This T cell receptor beta chain derives from a study of identical twins. TCRdb processed the 5' RACE reads anew with MiXCR; each CDR3 protein has one entry. Counted here are fewer than 900,000 distinct CDR3 sequences, about 20% occurring once; the ten biggest clones make up more than 4%. The study's findings and limits: Compared with unrelated sharing, twin-shared out-of-frame alpha sequences had more low-probability sequences.

As to this clonotype: Its matching antigen is unknown.

This sample also belongs to another study, concerning T cells expressing NK-cell markers.

This clonotype was obtained from a woman between 18 and 29 years old in good health. Sequenced material: PBMCs.

The CDR3 region has the DNA TGCAGTGCCCAAGGACTAGCGGGAAGAACCTACGAGCAGTACTTC. It encodes CSAQGLAGRTYEQYF. The chain employs TRBV20-1 and TRBJ2-7; 12 bases line up with TRBD2. The CDR3 covers 15 residues. Trimming took 6 bases from V and 2 from J; bases not matched to a gene: 8. Germline V lookup: CDR1 DFQATT, CDR2 SNEGSKA (reference sequence).